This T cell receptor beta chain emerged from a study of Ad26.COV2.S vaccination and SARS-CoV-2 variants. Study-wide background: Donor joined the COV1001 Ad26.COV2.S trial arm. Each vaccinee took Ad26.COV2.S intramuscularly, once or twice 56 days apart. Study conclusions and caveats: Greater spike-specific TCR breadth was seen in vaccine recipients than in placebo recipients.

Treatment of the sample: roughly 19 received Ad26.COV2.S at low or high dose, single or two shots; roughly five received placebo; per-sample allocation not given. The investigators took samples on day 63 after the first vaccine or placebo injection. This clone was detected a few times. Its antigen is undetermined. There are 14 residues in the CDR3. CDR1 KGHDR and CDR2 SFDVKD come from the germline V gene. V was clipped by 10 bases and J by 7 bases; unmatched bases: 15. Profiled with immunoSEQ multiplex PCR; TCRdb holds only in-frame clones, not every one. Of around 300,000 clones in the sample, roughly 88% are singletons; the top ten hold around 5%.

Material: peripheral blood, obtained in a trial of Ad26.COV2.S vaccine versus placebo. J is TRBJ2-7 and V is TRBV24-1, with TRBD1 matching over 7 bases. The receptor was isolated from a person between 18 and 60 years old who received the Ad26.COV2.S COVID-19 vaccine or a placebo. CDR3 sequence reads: CATPEGTANREQYV. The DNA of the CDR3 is TGTGCCACGCCTGAGGGGACAGCGAATAGGGAGCAGTACGTC.